The entry that follows covers one TCR beta chain sequence. As yet, its antigen is unknown. This sample stems from a study of shared clonotypes between healthy human individuals. Turning to the study itself: Three plates were used per donor for CD4 naive, three for CD4 memory, two for CD8 naive and one for CD8 memory. Whole-study findings and limits: Non-shared clonotypes had lower generation probabilities than clonotypes shared by all four sorted-subset donors.

The CDR3 contains 13 residues. Trimming took 5 bases from V and 3 from J; bases not matched to a gene: 4. Germline V gene lookup returns CDR1 SQVTM and CDR2 ANQGSEA. For each subset, genomic DNA was distributed in equal portions over several immunoSEQ plates. Profiled with immunoSEQ multiplex PCR; TCRdb holds only in-frame clones, not every one. The sample includes just over 2,000,000 clones, about 95% seen only once; the top ten take 1.1%. Naive CD8 cells lacked CD45RO, underwent positive selection for CCR7 and left out terminally differentiated effector memory CD45RA+ cells. All donors were healthy HIV-negative adults lacking recent acute infections or vaccinations.

The sequence derives from a man aged 18 to 35 in good health. The sample consisted of naive CD8+ T cells sorted from blood. The chain couples TRBV29-1 to TRBJ1-2; the match to TRBD1 covers 9 bases. The CDR3 region has the DNA TGCAGCGTTCAGACAGGGGGATACTATGGCTACACCTTC. Translated: CSVQTGGYYGYTF.